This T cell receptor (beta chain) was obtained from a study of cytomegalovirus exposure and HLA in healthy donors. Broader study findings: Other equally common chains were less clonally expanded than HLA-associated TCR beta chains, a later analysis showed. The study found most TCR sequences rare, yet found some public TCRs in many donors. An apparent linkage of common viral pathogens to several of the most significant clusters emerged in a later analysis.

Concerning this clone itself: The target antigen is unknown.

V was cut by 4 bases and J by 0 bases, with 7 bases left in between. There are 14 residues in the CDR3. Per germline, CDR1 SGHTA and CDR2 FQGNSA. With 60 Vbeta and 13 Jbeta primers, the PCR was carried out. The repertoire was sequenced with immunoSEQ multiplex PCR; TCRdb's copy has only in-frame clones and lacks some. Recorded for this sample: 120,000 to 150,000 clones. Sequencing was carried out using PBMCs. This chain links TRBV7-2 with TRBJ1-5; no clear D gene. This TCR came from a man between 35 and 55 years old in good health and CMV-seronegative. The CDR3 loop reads CASSSQVSNQPQHF. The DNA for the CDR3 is TGTGCCAGCAGCTCCCAGGTTAGCAATCAGCCCCAGCATTTT.